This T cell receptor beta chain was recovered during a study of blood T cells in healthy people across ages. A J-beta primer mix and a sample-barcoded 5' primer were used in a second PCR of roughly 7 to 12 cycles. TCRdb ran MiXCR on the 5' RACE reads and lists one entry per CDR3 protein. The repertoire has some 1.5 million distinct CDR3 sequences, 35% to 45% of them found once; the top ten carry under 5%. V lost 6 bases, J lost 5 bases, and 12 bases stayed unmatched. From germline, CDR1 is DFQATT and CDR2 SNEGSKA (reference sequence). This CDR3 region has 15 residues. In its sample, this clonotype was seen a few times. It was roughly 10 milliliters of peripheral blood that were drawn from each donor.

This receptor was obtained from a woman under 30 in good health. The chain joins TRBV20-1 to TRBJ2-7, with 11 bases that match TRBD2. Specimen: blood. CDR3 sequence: CSAQSGLAGGDEQYF. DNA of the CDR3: TGCAGTGCCCAGTCCGGTCTAGCGGGAGGAGACGAGCAGTACTTC.